This T cell receptor beta chain emerged from a study of OX40 agonist ivuxolimab in advanced cancers. Study information: Patients were treated with ivuxolimab, an agonistic anti-OX40 (CD134) antibody. Study outcomes and limitations: Doses of 0.1 to 3.0 mg/kg were accompanied by clonal expansion of CD4+ and CD8+ blood T cells by week 6. Among T cells, CD8+ cells averaged more expanded clones than CD4+ cells.

With regard to this clone: What it binds is unknown.

The CDR3 length is 14 residues. V lost 2 bases and J lost 3, with 10 bases in between. The germline CDR1 and CDR2 sequences are KGHSH and LQKENI. Sequencing used immunoSEQ multiplex PCR; TCRdb keeps in-frame clones, though not all of them. The sample holds about 96,000 clones, about 90% seen once. The TCR was taken from an adult with an advanced solid tumor such as melanoma, head and neck, liver or kidney cancer. The specimen was CD4+ or CD8+ T cells sorted from blood, collected in a trial of the OX40 agonist ivuxolimab. This chain joins TRBV18 and TRBJ2-5; tentative D call: TRBD2 (6 bases). The CDR3: CASSPRQREETQYF. Written as DNA, the CDR3 is TGTGCCAGCTCACCAAGGCAGCGGGAAGAGACCCAGTACTTC.